The 30 T cell receptor beta chains reported below all come from one sample, sequenced in a study of blood T cell repertoires in COVID-19. Clones were read by immunoSEQ multiplex PCR, and TCRdb kept only the in-frame ones, dropping some. The sample has 100,000 to 150,000 clones, roughly 80% seen once. Sequenced material: peripheral blood. Receptor source: a human donor in a cohort sampled during active COVID-19.

In its sample, this clone was seen once. The genes are TRBV12-3 or TRBV12-4 and TRBJ1-1, with D maybe TRBD1 (5 bases). The CDR3 runs 12 residues. V was shortened by 6 bases and J by 5 bases, with 10 bases between the two germline ends. The DNA of the CDR3 is TGTGCCAGCAGGCCAGGGTGGACTGAAGCTTTCTTT. It specifies CASRPGWTEAFF.

The rearrangement uses TRBV11-3 and TRBJ2-3; 9 bases agree with TRBD2. This CDR3 is 15 amino acids long. Germline CDR1 and CDR2: SGHNT and YENEEA. Trimming cost V 5 bases and J 2 bases; bases outside gene matches: 5. The CDR3 DNA is TGTGCCAGCAGCCAAAGCGGGGGGACCACAGATACGCAGTATTTT. It translates to CASSQSGGTTDTQYF.

V usage is TRBV7-8 and J usage is TRBJ2-2; 8 nucleotides agree with TRBD1. CDR1 SGHVS and CDR2 FQNEAQ come from the germline V gene. This CDR3 region has 17 residues. V was pared by 2 bases and J by 6 bases, with 11 bases of the junction left unmatched. CDR3 DNA sequence: TGTGCCAGCAGCTTAAATCAGGGCCAGGGGGCCGCCGGGGAGCTGTTTTTT. This sequence encodes CASSLNQGQGAAGELFF.

The V and J genes are TRBV30 and TRBJ2-6; D gene ambiguous. V was pared by 0 bases and J by 1 base, with 7 bases between. The CDR3 has 15 amino acids. Germline CDR1 and CDR2: GTSNPN and SVGIG (reference sequence). The CDR3: CAWSVARSGANVLTF. Written as DNA, the CDR3 is TGTGCCTGGAGTGTAGCCCGTTCTGGGGCCAACGTCCTGACTTTC.

V usage is TRBV9 and J usage is TRBJ2-1; 8 bases align to TRBD2. V shed 0 bases and J 15 bases; nucleotides not matched to a gene: 11. This CDR3 has 14 residues. CDR1 is SGDLS and CDR2 is YYNGEE in the germline V gene. This chain's CDR3 is CASSVDTAGTSPFF. The CDR3 DNA is TGTGCCAGCAGCGTAGATACTGCCGGGACTAGTCCGTTCTTC.

V usage is TRBV11-3 and J usage is TRBJ2-7; perhaps TRBD1 as D (6 bases). Per germline, CDR1 SGHNT and CDR2 YENEEA. Between the trimmed V and J ends, which lost 4 bases and 2 bases, there was a span of 12 bases. The CDR3 consists of 14 residues. CDR3 coding DNA: TGTGCCAGCAGCTCGTTCGACAGGCCCTACGAGCAGTACTTC. Amino acid sequence: CASSSFDRPYEQYF.

The chain links TRBV7-8 to TRBJ2-1; possibly TRBD2 for D (6 bases). The CDR3 covers 15 residues. Germline lookup yields CDR1 SGHVS and CDR2 FQNEAQ. Trimming removed 7 bases at V and 5 bases at J, with 18 bases between. The CDR3 nucleotides read TGTGCCAGCATCAACGGGGAGGAAAGACACAATGAGCAGTTCTTC. Amino acid sequence: CASINGEERHNEQFF.

DNA for the CDR3: TGCGCCAGCAGCTTGGACAGGGAGGGCGGGGAGCTGTTTTTT. Its translation is CASSLDREGGELFF. V usage is TRBV5-1 and J usage is TRBJ2-2, with D possibly being TRBD2 (7 bases). Per germline, CDR1 SGHRS and CDR2 YFSETQ. The CDR3 length is 14 residues. V was pared by 0 bases and J by 7 bases, with 10 bases between.

This sequence joins TRBV6-5 and TRBJ2-7, with 9 bases matching TRBD1. In germline, CDR1 is MNHEY, CDR2 SVGAGI. CDR3 size: 14 residues. The trim removed 6 bases at V and 3 bases at J, leaving 6 bases unmatched. Here the CDR3 DNA reads TGTGCCAGCAGACGGGACAGGGTAGGCTACGAGCAGTACTTC. It is translated as CASRRDRVGYEQYF.

This sequence joins TRBV7-2 and TRBJ2-7; D might be TRBD1 (6 bases). CDR1 and CDR2 from the germline V gene are SGHTA and FQGNSA. The V end was cut by 1 base, the J end by 6 bases, with 13 bases between. The CDR3 extends over 14 amino acids. CDR3 in DNA: TGTGCCAGCAGCTTAGACAGGGACGCGGTCGAGCAGTACTTC. Amino acids: CASSLDRDAVEQYF.

The J gene is TRBJ1-5, the V gene TRBV5-4, with D uncertain. The CDR3 extends over 16 amino acids. Germline CDR1 SGHNT, CDR2 YYREEE (reference sequence). The V gene lost 0 bases and the J gene lost 2 bases, with 12 bases spanning the gap. CDR3 nucleotide sequence: TGTGCCAGCAGCTTGGGCGGGGAAACGGGCAATCAGCCCCAGCATTTT. Translated: CASSLGGETGNQPQHF.

V and J are TRBV19 and TRBJ1-1; no clear D. CDR1 and CDR2 from the germline V gene are LNHDA and SQIVND (reference sequence). V dropped 3 bases and J dropped 4 bases, with 12 bases sitting between them. The CDR3 sequence is 14 residues long. The DNA of the CDR3 is TGTGCCAGTAGTATCGGGATCAGGTTCACTGAAGCTTTCTTT. Its translation is CASSIGIRFTEAFF.

The CDR3 here is CASSPGGRGGSYNEQFF. The CDR3 DNA reads TGCGCCAGCAGCCCAGGGGGGCGTGGAGGCTCCTACAATGAGCAGTTCTTC. J is TRBJ2-1 and V is TRBV4-3, with a possible D match to TRBD1 (7 bases). Trimming left V 4 bases short and J 0 bases short, with 16 bases between. The V gene's germline CDR1 is LGHNA and CDR2 YSLEER. The CDR3 covers 17 residues.

The chain carries TRBV18 and TRBJ1-3, with a tentative D call TRBD1 (6 bases). The CDR3 loop spans 17 amino acids. Germline V gene lookup returns CDR1 KGHSH and CDR2 LQKENI. V gave up 3 bases and J gave up 0 bases, with 15 bases separating them. This chain's CDR3 is CASSPRTALNSGNTIYF. The CDR3 bases are TGTGCCAGCTCACCTCGGACAGCCTTAAACTCTGGAAACACCATATATTTT. Drawing the rest from reference TRBV18 and TRBJ1-3, the complete variable domain is NAGVMQNPRHLVRRRGQEARLRCSPMKGHSHVYWYRQLPEEGLKFMVYLQKENIIDESGMPKERFSAEFPKEGPSILRIQQVVRGDSAAYFCASSPRTALNSGNTIYFGEGSWLTVV.

This clone was picked up a small number of times. The chain links TRBV12-3 or TRBV12-4 to TRBJ2-7, with D unresolved. The germline V and J ends were trimmed by 3 bases and 9 bases, with 15 bases remaining between them. There are 13 residues in the CDR3. CDR3 amino acids: CASSFLAESMQYF. As DNA, the CDR3 is TGTGCCAGCAGTTTTTTGGCCGAATCGATGCAGTACTTC.

CDR3 sequence reads: CATSRAQDTQYF. The CDR3 nucleotides are TGTGCCACCAGCAGAGCACAGGATACGCAGTATTTT. The rearrangement links TRBV15 to TRBJ2-3; D is ambiguous. V was clipped by 1 base and J by 6 bases, with 5 bases between them. The CDR3 loop spans 12 amino acids. Germline-derived CDR1 and CDR2 are LNHNV and YYDKDF (reference sequence).

The gene calls are TRBV11-2 and TRBJ2-7, with D perhaps TRBD2 (5 bases). This CDR3 contains 14 residues. Germline CDR1 reads SGHAT; CDR2 reads FQNNGV. With 1 base removed from V and 6 bases from J, the gap between germline ends came to 13 bases. In DNA form, the CDR3 reads TGTGCCAGCAGCTTAGGAGCGGTCACGGGCGAGCAGTACTTC. Translating it yields CASSLGAVTGEQYF.

The chain uses TRBV7-3 and TRBJ1-6; no firm D call. The germline CDR1 and CDR2 sequences are SGHTA and FQGTGA. With 5 bases removed from V and 7 bases from J, the gap between germline ends came to 18 bases. The CDR3 runs to 16 residues. The CDR3 spells CASSRQAAGPNSPLHF. The CDR3 nucleotides read TGTGCCAGCAGCCGACAAGCAGCAGGCCCGAATTCACCCCTCCACTTT.

This chain links TRBV19 with TRBJ1-6; D might be TRBD1 (6 bases). Trimming took 0 bases from V and 6 from J, leaving 9 bases between them. The CDR3 has 15 amino acids. The germline V gene has CDR1 LNHDA and CDR2 SQIVND (reference sequence). The CDR3 DNA is TGTGCCAGTAGTATAGAAGGACAGCTTAATTCACCCCTCCACTTT. Protein: CASSIEGQLNSPLHF.

The chain employs TRBV7-2 and TRBJ1-6, with a possible D match to TRBD1 (5 bases). Germline loops: CDR1 SGHTA, CDR2 FQGNSA. The V gene lost 2 bases and the J gene lost 10 bases, with 12 bases spanning the gap. CDR3 length equals 14 residues. CDR3 region: CASSLSGLGSPLHF. The CDR3 region has the DNA TGTGCCAGCAGCTTATCAGGGTTAGGATCACCCCTCCACTTT.

The V call is TRBV7-2, the J call TRBJ1-1; D is uncertain. CDR3 length equals 14 residues. Looked up from germline, CDR1 is SGHTA and CDR2 is FQGNSA. V was shortened by 3 bases and J by 6 bases, with 14 bases between the two germline ends. The CDR3 DNA follows: TGTGCCAGCAGCTTGAATCGTGGCGGATCTGAAGCTTTCTTT. Protein sequence: CASSLNRGGSEAFF.

The gene calls are TRBV29-1 and TRBJ2-3; 10 nucleotides agree with TRBD1. Germline CDR1 is SQVTM and CDR2 is ANQGSEA. With V trimmed by 3 bases and J by 7 bases, 7 bases remained unmatched. The CDR3 sequence is 14 residues long. The CDR3 DNA follows: TGCAGCGTTGAGTTGACAGGGGGCGCGAATACGCAGTATTTT. It is translated as CSVELTGGANTQYF.

Only a few counts were recorded for this clone. The J gene is TRBJ1-1, the V gene TRBV5-1; D possibly corresponds to TRBD1 (5 bases). CDR1 SGHRS and CDR2 YFSETQ come from the germline V gene. The CDR3 is 16 residues long. V dropped 0 bases and J dropped 1 base, with 13 bases sitting between them. The CDR3 DNA reads TGCGCCAGCAGCTTGGTGGGCGGGGGACGGAACACTGAAGCTTTCTTT. This codes for CASSLVGGGRNTEAFF.

This clone came up once. The rearrangement joins TRBV3-1 (or the pseudogene TRBV3-2) to TRBJ2-7, with 10 positions matching TRBD2. The CDR3 has 19 amino acids. Germline trimming cut 0 bases from V and 2 bases from J; bases unmatched to any gene: 13. CDR1 is LGHDT, CDR2 YNNKEL, per germline (reference sequence). The CDR3 DNA is TGTGCCAGCAGCCAAGATTTGGCAGCGGGAGGGCCGACCCCCTACGAGCAGTACTTC. It encodes CASSQDLAAGGPTPYEQYF.

The rearrangement uses TRBV18 and TRBJ2-7; maybe TRBD2 (6 bases). Germline CDR1 and CDR2: KGHSH and LQKENI. The germline V and J ends were trimmed by 3 bases and 0 bases, with 12 bases remaining between them. The CDR3 is 15 amino acids. This chain's CDR3 is CASSPRGGISYEQYF. The CDR3 DNA follows: TGTGCCAGCTCACCGCGAGGAGGGATCTCCTACGAGCAGTACTTC.

The chain couples TRBV3-1 (or the pseudogene TRBV3-2) to TRBJ1-4; D is uncertain. Per germline, CDR1 LGHDT and CDR2 YNNKEL (reference sequence). CDR3 length: 17 amino acids. Trimming cost V 1 base and J 0 bases, with 12 bases left between them. The CDR3: CASSQGRSIATNEKLFF. The CDR3 nucleotides read TGTGCCAGCAGCCAAGGACGGAGCATTGCAACTAATGAAAAACTGTTTTTT.

This chain uses TRBV7-2 with TRBJ1-1; D remains unclear. The V end was cut by 1 base, the J end by 1 base, with 10 bases between. The CDR3 sequence is 15 residues long. CDR1 and CDR2 from the germline V gene are SGHTA and FQGNSA. The CDR3: CASSLGLGRNTEAFF. The DNA of the CDR3 is TGTGCCAGCAGCTTAGGTTTGGGGAGGAACACTGAAGCTTTCTTT.

This chain joins TRBV30 and TRBJ1-5, with a tentative D call TRBD1 (5 bases). V lost 2 bases, J lost 5 bases, and 22 bases lay in between. There are 17 residues in the CDR3. The germline V gene has CDR1 GTSNPN and CDR2 SVGIG (reference sequence). CDR3 in DNA: TGTGCCTGGAGTCCCAATGAGGGCGGGGCCTTTGATCAGCCCCAGCATTTT. Its translation: CAWSPNEGGAFDQPQHF.

The table lists this clone with a few counts. V usage is TRBV5-4 and J usage is TRBJ2-3, with 12 positions matching TRBD2. The CDR3 totals 16 residues. Unmatched junction bases numbered 6, after V lost 5 bases and J lost 2 bases. The germline V gene has CDR1 SGHNT and CDR2 YYREEE (reference sequence). The DNA for the CDR3 is TGTGCCAGCAGAAATGGACTAGCGGGGATCACAGATACGCAGTATTTT. It is translated as CASRNGLAGITDTQYF.

The gene calls are TRBV10-3 and TRBJ2-1; 7 nucleotides align to TRBD1. Germline CDR1 reads ENHRY; CDR2 reads SYGVKD. V dropped 6 bases and J dropped 1; count of bases not matched to a gene: 9. The length of the CDR3 is 16 residues. The CDR3 sequence: CAIRPGTALSYNEQFF. The CDR3 DNA reads TGTGCCATCAGACCCGGGACAGCCCTTTCCTACAATGAGCAGTTCTTC.